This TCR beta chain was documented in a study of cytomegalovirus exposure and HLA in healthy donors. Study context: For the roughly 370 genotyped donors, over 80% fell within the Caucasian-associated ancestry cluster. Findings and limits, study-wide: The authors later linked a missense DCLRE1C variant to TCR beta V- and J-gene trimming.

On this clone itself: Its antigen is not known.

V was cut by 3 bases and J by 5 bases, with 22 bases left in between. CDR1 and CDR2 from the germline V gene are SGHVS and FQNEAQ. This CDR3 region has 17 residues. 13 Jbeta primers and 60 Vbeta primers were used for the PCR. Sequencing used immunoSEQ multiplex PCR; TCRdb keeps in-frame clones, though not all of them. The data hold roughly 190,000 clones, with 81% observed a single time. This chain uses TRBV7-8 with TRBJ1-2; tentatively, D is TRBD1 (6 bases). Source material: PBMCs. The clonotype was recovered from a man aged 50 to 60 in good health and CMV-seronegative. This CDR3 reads CASSFRTGYRDLYGYTF. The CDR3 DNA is TGTGCCAGCAGCTTCAGAACTGGATACAGGGACCTGTATGGCTACACCTTC.